Following are 12 T cell receptor beta chains from one sample sequenced in a study of blood T cells in healthy people across ages. Then a second PCR, running roughly 7 to 11 cycles, was carried out with a sample-barcoded 5' primer and a J-beta primer mix. MiXCR was run by TCRdb on the 5' RACE reads, yielding one entry per CDR3 protein. The data show hundreds of thousands of distinct CDR3 sequences, less than 25% seen once. The data were also submitted as part of a second study, on T cells of mothers and their children.

Sequenced: blood. The receptors come from a boy aged 5-17 years in good health.

The chain employs TRBV5-5 and TRBJ2-7; 7 nucleotides align to TRBD1. The CDR3 length is 15 residues. With V trimmed by 3 bases and J by 5 bases, 11 bases remained unmatched. Germline V CDR1 and CDR2: SGHKS, YYEKEE (reference sequence). CDR3 protein: CASSSNPGQIDEQYF. CDR3 DNA sequence: TGTGCCAGCAGCTCCAATCCGGGACAGATCGACGAGCAGTACTTC. The variable domain in full, with the rest retrieved from reference TRBV5-5 and TRBJ2-7, is DAGVTQSPTHLIKTRGQQVTLRCSPISGHKSVSWYQQVLGQGPQFIFQYYEKEERGRGNFPDRFSARQFPNYSSELNVNALLLGDSALYLCASSSNPGQIDEQYFGPGTRLTVT.

This clonotype appeared a few times. V is TRBV28 and J is TRBJ2-7; TRBD1 agrees at 7 bases. Germline trimming cut 6 bases from V and 2 bases from J; bases unmatched to any gene: 16. The CDR3 runs to 17 residues. Germline V gene sequence: CDR1 MDHEN, CDR2 SYDVKM. In DNA, the CDR3 is TGTGCCAGCAGGAGAGCCTGGGGACAGCGAATAACCTACGAGCAGTACTTC. It codes for CASRRAWGQRITYEQYF.

The V call is TRBV5-1, the J call TRBJ1-2; D is uncertain. V lost 1 base, J lost 7 bases, and 11 bases lay in between. This CDR3 has 13 amino acids. CDR1 and CDR2 from the germline V gene are SGHRS and YFSETQ. The CDR3 DNA sequence: TGCGCCAGCAGCTTGTGGTGGGGTGCTGGCTACACCTTC. Translation gives CASSLWWGAGYTF.

This rearrangement joins TRBV6-2 or TRBV6-3 to TRBJ2-2; 8 bases are shared with TRBD2. Germline V CDR1 and CDR2: MNHEY, SVGEGT. There are 14 residues in the CDR3. Trimming removed 8 bases from V and 7 bases from J; junction bases left unmatched: 9. The CDR3 DNA reads TGTGCCAGCCGTCGGACTAGCTTTATCGGGGAGCTGTTTTTT. Protein sequence: CASRRTSFIGELFF.

The V gene is TRBV3-1, the J gene TRBJ2-5; 7 nucleotides agree with TRBD1. This CDR3 has 12 residues. The trim removed 6 bases at V and 5 bases at J, leaving 3 bases unmatched. CDR1 is LGHDT and CDR2 is YNNKEL in the germline V gene (reference sequence). The CDR3 region has the DNA TGTGCCAGCAGACAGGGGTCGGAGACCCAGTACTTC. This sequence encodes CASRQGSETQYF.

This clonotype turned up a few times. This chain uses TRBV4-1 with TRBJ1-4; D ambiguous. Germline-derived CDR1 and CDR2 are MGHRA and YSYEKL. The CDR3 totals 13 residues. The ends were cut back, 4 bases at V and 7 bases at J, with 10 bases in the middle. The CDR3 sequence is CASSRTNGEKLFF. CDR3 nucleotide sequence: TGCGCCAGCAGCCGGACGAATGGTGAAAAACTGTTTTTT.

The V gene is TRBV3-1, the J gene TRBJ2-1; tentative D call: TRBD1 (6 bases). The assigned J gene may be wrong: the sequence end matches TRBJ2-7 better. CDR3 size: 14 residues. The germline V gene encodes CDR1 LGHDT and CDR2 YNNKEL (reference sequence). Here the CDR3 reads CASSPATGTYEQYF. CDR3 sequence (DNA): TGTGCCAGCAGCCCCGCGACAGGAACCTACGAGCAGTACTTC.

This clonotype occurred many times. The V and J genes are TRBV21-1 and TRBJ2-1; TRBD1, the D gene given by the table, was not confirmed from the DNA. TRBV21-1 is noted as a pseudogene. The CDR3 is 21 amino acids. The CDR3 nucleotides are TGTGCCAGCAGCAACCTGATACCGGGACAGGGGAAGTTTTCCCCATATTACGGACAGTTCTTC. The encoded protein is CASSNLIPGQGKFSPYYGQFF.

This clonotype showed up many times. The chain is built from TRBV9 and TRBJ2-5; TRBD1 matches at 7 bases. This CDR3 comprises 14 residues. After removal of 3 bases from V and 2 bases from J, the junction contained 4 bases not matched to a gene. Germline V gives CDR1 SGDLS, CDR2 YYNGEE. CDR3 in amino acids: CASSAQGQQETQYF. The CDR3 nucleotides read TGTGCCAGCAGCGCACAGGGGCAACAAGAGACCCAGTACTTC.

This clonotype showed up just a few times. V and J are TRBV3-1 and TRBJ1-4; no definite D call. Germline V gives CDR1 LGHDT, CDR2 YNNKEL (reference sequence). The length of the CDR3 is 12 residues. The germline V and J ends were trimmed by 3 bases and 5 bases, with 4 bases remaining between them. CDR3 residues: CASSHLNEKLFF. The CDR3 DNA sequence: TGTGCCAGCAGCCATTTGAATGAAAAACTGTTTTTT.

This clonotype has just a few counts. The V and J genes are TRBV5-8 and TRBJ1-5; D perhaps matches TRBD1 (6 bases). Germline CDR1 and CDR2: SGHTS and YDEGEE. CDR3 length: 15 amino acids. V gave up 3 bases and J gave up 5 bases, with 15 bases separating them. The CDR3 protein is CASSSDRRWDQPQHF. DNA for the CDR3: TGTGCCAGCAGCTCCGACAGGAGGTGGGATCAGCCCCAGCATTTT.

This chain links TRBV5-1 with TRBJ1-3; 7 bases agree with TRBD1. Germline V CDR1 and CDR2: SGHRS, YFSETQ. With 4 bases clipped from V and 4 bases from J, the junction kept 11 bases outside the gene matches. There are 16 residues in the CDR3. The CDR3 sequence is CASSLPQGSSGNTIYF. CDR3 coding DNA: TGCGCCAGCAGCCTACCACAGGGGAGTTCCGGAAACACCATATATTTT.